This T cell receptor (beta chain) was identified in a study of T-cell memory formation after mild COVID-19. Study-wide findings and caveats: The SARS-CoV-2 specificity of second-wave clones reaching peak at day 37 remained unverified. CD4/CD8 balance characterized clones contracting day 15 to 85, and CD4+ skew characterized later expanders. A subset of responding clones appeared in pre-infection memory, suggesting cross-reactive memory joined.

For this clonotype: The target antigen is unknown.

It was 5'RACE with constant-segment primers that produced the TCR alpha and TCR beta cDNA libraries, which carried sample barcodes and UMIs. Via MiXCR, TCRdb re-called the 5' RACE reads, giving one row per CDR3 protein. This repertoire shows under 400,000 distinct CDR3 sequences, around 28% found once; its top ten account for roughly 14%. Deletions cut 4 bases from V and 7 bases from J, with 9 bases between. The CDR3 extends over 12 amino acids. Germline CDR1 and CDR2: SGDLS and YYNGEE. The specimen was PBMCs or a T cell subset sorted from them (not recorded which). The V gene is TRBV9, the J gene TRBJ1-5; no firm D call. This receptor was identified in an adult woman who had mild COVID-19 (a few samples of this study predate the infection). Cell type and time point are not known. CDR3 sequence: CASSTGSQPQHF. The CDR3 DNA reads TGTGCCAGCAGCACGGGGAGCCAGCCCCAGCATTTT.